Listed below are T cell receptor beta chains from one sample, sequenced in a study of T cells in tuberculosis. Some clones are missing from TCRdb's copy, which holds only in-frame ones; the method was immunoSEQ multiplex PCR. The repertoire consists of around 49,000 clones, with nearly 95% occurring once and the leading ten covering around 1.4%. The source was PBMCs, collected at tuberculosis diagnosis. These receptors all stem from an adult with tuberculosis. Both conserved end residues are part of each CDR3. A D gene is named only where the DNA matches it firmly.

d_call | cdr3_length | j_call | v_call | cdr3_nt | cdr3_aa
TRBD2 | 17 | TRBJ2-3 | TRBV6-1 | TGTGCCAGCAGTGTGATGCGCGGGAGGACTAGCACAGATACGCAGTATTTT | CASSVMRGRTSTDTQYF
- | 15 | TRBJ2-1 | TRBV28 | TGTGCCAGCGTTACCATCACAGGTTCCTACAATGAGCAGTTCTTC | CASVTITGSYNEQFF
- | 14 | TRBJ2-1 | TRBV6-6 | TGTGCCAGCAGTCTACCGGGCTCCTACAATGAGCAGTTCTTC | CASSLPGSYNEQFF
- | 14 | TRBJ1-3 | TRBV7-8 | TGTGCCAGCAGCTTAGCCGGGGCTGGAAACACCATATATTTT | CASSLAGAGNTIYF
TRBD1 | 15 | TRBJ2-2 | TRBV28 | TGTGCCACCGTTAGGGACAGGGCTCTAACCGGGGAGCTGTTTTTT | CATVRDRALTGELFF
- | 18 | TRBJ1-3 | TRBV9 | TGTGCCAGCAGCGTGGGCCCGAGACAGGACGTGGCTGGAAACACCATATATTTT | CASSVGPRQDVAGNTIYF
TRBD1 | 13 | TRBJ1-1 | TRBV4-3 | TGCGCCAGCAGCCCGACAGGGGCCACTGAAGCTTTCTTT | CASSPTGATEAFF
- | 13 | TRBJ2-7 | TRBV6-5 | TGTGCCAGCAGTTACTACAGGGCCTCCGAGCAGTACTTC | CASSYYRASEQYF
TRBD2 | 16 | TRBJ2-7 | TRBV11-2 | TGTGCCAGCAGCTCCGGTTCTAGCGGGAGCTCCTACGAGCAGTACTTC | CASSSGSSGSSYEQYF
TRBD2 | 15 | TRBJ2-1 | TRBV19 | TGTGCCAGTAGCACAGCCGGGACTAGCGGGAGTGAGCAGTTCTTC | CASSTAGTSGSEQFF
TRBD1 | 15 | TRBJ2-1 | TRBV4-2 | TGTGCCAGCACCTCAAGGGACAGGGGCGGCAATGAGCAGTTCTTC | CASTSRDRGGNEQFF
- | 14 | TRBJ2-5 | TRBV25-1 | TGTGCCAGCAGCCTTCTCGGGACACAAGAGACCCAGTACTTC | CASSLLGTQETQYF
TRBD2 | 16 | TRBJ2-3 | TRBV7-9 | TGTGCCAGCAGCTTGGGGACTAGACCCCGCACAGATACGCAGTATTTT | CASSLGTRPRTDTQYF
TRBD2 | 18 | TRBJ2-5 | TRBV6-1 | TGTGCCAGCAGTGACCCTCTACTAGCGGGCCTTCCGAGGGAGACCCAGTACTTC | CASSDPLLAGLPRETQYF
- | 13 | TRBJ1-2 | TRBV28 | TGTGCCAGCAGTCCGAGTCCTAACTATGGCTACACCTTC | CASSPSPNYGYTF
- | 12 | TRBJ2-1 | TRBV30 | TGTGCCTGGAGTGCCCGGGGTAATGAGCAGTTCTTC | CAWSARGNEQFF
TRBD2 | 16 | TRBJ2-1 | TRBV28 | TGTGCCAGCAGAGGGACTAGCGGGAGTTCAAGAAATGAGCAGTTCTTC | CASRGTSGSSRNEQFF
- | 19 | TRBJ2-7 | TRBV11-2 | TGTGCCAGCAGCCCCCTCTCGGTAGCGTCCCGAAGGGGGTCCGGCGAGCAGTACTTC | CASSPLSVASRRGSGEQYF
- | 12 | TRBJ1-1 | TRBV28 | TGTGCCAGCAGATCTACCCCGTATGAAGCTTTCTTT | CASRSTPYEAFF
- | 14 | TRBJ2-7 | TRBV4-1 | TGCGCCAGCAGCCCAGAGGTTCGGGGTTACGAGCAGTACTTC | CASSPEVRGYEQYF
TRBD2 | 16 | TRBJ2-3 | TRBV30 | TGTGCCTGGAGCTCCGTTAAAGGACTAGTAGGAAATACGCAGTATTTT | CAWSSVKGLVGNTQYF
TRBD1 | 15 | TRBJ1-1 | TRBV15 | TGTGCCACCAGCAGGGGACAGAGAACGAACACTGAAGCTTTCTTT | CATSRGQRTNTEAFF